Below, 25 T cell receptor beta chains from the same sample are listed, as sequenced in a study of T cells in Graves' hyperthyroidism and ophthalmopathy. The TCR beta CDR3 regions underwent amplification using RNA transcripts as the source. TCR CDR3 regions were first amplified by RT-PCR with HTBI primers. TCRdb reprocessed the multiplex PCR reads with MiXCR, giving one entry per CDR3 protein. The table lists around 480,000 distinct CDR3 sequences, under 15% of them singletons. The sample was blood. These TCRs come from a woman aged 18-29 years with Graves' hyperthyroidism.

This clonotype appeared many times. The chain employs TRBV12-3 or TRBV12-4 and TRBJ1-2; D ambiguous. Trimming pared 5 bases from V and 6 bases from J, leaving 7 bases between. This CDR3 spans 11 amino acids. CDR3 nucleotides: TGTGCCAGCAGTCTAAATGATGGCTACACCTTC. Its protein product is CASSLNDGYTF.

V gene TRBV20-1 combines with J gene TRBJ2-1; 12 bases are shared with TRBD2. The V and J ends lost 1 base and 10 bases, in that order; junction bases with no gene match: 5. CDR3 length equals 14 residues. Germline CDR1 is DFQATT and CDR2 is SNEGSKA (reference sequence). The CDR3 region has the DNA TGCAGTGCTAGAGTGACTAGCGGGAGCGTAGAGCAGTTCTTC. Its translation: CSARVTSGSVEQFF.

In this sample, this clonotype turned up a few times. J is TRBJ2-7 and V is TRBV5-1, with D perhaps TRBD1 (7 bases). V shed 4 bases and J shed 4 bases, with 18 bases lying between them. Germline CDR1 SGHRS, CDR2 YFSETQ. The CDR3 covers 15 residues. CDR3 nucleotide sequence: TGCGCCAGCAGCCCGGAGGGCAGGGGACAGTACGAGCAGTACTTC. Its translation: CASSPEGRGQYEQYF.

The chain has TRBV20-1 and TRBJ1-3, with D possibly matching TRBD1 (6 bases). Trimming removed 1 base from V and 5 bases from J, with 18 bases in between. Germline CDR1 and CDR2: DFQATT and SNEGSKA (reference sequence). CDR3 size: 16 residues. CDR3 nucleotides: TGCAGTGCTAGAGTTCCTTTGGGGGGGCGAAGAAACACCATATATTTT. This gives the protein CSARVPLGGRRNTIYF.

This clonotype was recorded many times. The rearrangement joins TRBV18 to TRBJ2-7; TRBD1 matches at 7 bases. Germline V gene data show CDR1 as KGHSH and CDR2 as LQKENI. J lost 3 bases, V lost 5 bases, and 4 bases had no gene match. The CDR3 is 13 amino acids. Here the CDR3 reads CASSERQGYEQYV. The CDR3 nucleotides are TGTGCCAGCTCAGAAAGACAGGGCTACGAGCAGTACGTC.

This clonotype was picked up many times. The CDR3 bases are TGTGCCAGCAGTTTAGGTGTGGGTCGGGAGACCCAGTACTTC. This encodes CASSLGVGRETQYF. The chain is built from TRBV12-3 or TRBV12-4 and TRBJ2-5, with unresolved D. This CDR3 contains 14 residues. Deletions cut 1 base from V and 5 bases from J, with 11 bases between.

Ten or more counts support this clonotype. V is TRBV3-1 and J is TRBJ1-1; D remains unclear. The CDR3 sequence is 11 residues long. Germline values: CDR1 LGHDT, CDR2 YNNKEL (reference sequence). The germline V and J ends were trimmed by 2 bases and 7 bases, with 5 bases remaining between them. CDR3 residues: CASSQNREAFF. Here the CDR3 DNA reads TGTGCCAGCAGCCAAAACCGTGAAGCTTTCTTT.

This rearrangement joins TRBV7-8 to TRBJ2-5; tentative D call: TRBD1 (5 bases). With 1 base removed from V and 0 bases from J, the gap between germline ends came to 12 bases. This CDR3 is built from 16 residues. Germline CDR1 is SGHVS and CDR2 is FQNEAQ. The CDR3 sequence is CASSLEWSGHQETQYF. For the CDR3, the DNA is TGTGCCAGCAGCTTAGAATGGTCAGGGCACCAAGAGACCCAGTACTTC.

CDR3 DNA sequence: TGCAGCGTTGGTAGGGATGGGTACAATGAGCAGTTCTTC. Protein: CSVGRDGYNEQFF. This rearrangement joins TRBV29-1 to TRBJ2-1; no definite D call. V dropped 4 bases and J dropped 4 bases, with 11 bases sitting between them. Germline lookup yields CDR1 SQVTM and CDR2 ANQGSEA. The CDR3 totals 13 residues.

This clonotype was detected ten times or more. The gene calls are TRBV5-1 and TRBJ2-5, with D unclear. The CDR3 consists of 14 residues. Germline values: CDR1 SGHRS, CDR2 YFSETQ. Trimming removed 2 bases from V and 1 base from J, with 9 bases in between. The CDR3 region is CASSFGSRQETQYF. In nucleotides, the CDR3 is TGCGCCAGCAGCTTCGGCAGCCGCCAAGAGACCCAGTACTTC.

Ten or more counts support this clonotype. The chain uses TRBV2 and TRBJ1-3, with 7 positions matching TRBD1. Germline values: CDR1 SNHLY, CDR2 FYNNEI. This CDR3 spans 14 amino acids. The V and J ends lost 7 bases and 4 bases, in that order; junction bases with no gene match: 7. The CDR3 bases are TGTGCCAGCACCTCCGCGGACAGGGGAAACACCATATATTTT. Its translation: CASTSADRGNTIYF.

This clonotype has a count of ten or more. The V gene is TRBV24-1, the J gene TRBJ2-5, with 8 bases lining up with TRBD2. Germline assignment: CDR1 KGHDR and CDR2 SFDVKD. The CDR3 sequence is 17 residues long. Trimming removed 5 bases from V and 1 base from J; junction bases left unmatched: 11. The CDR3 DNA reads TGTGCCACCAGTGGCCGTGAACCGCGGGGGGCCCAAGAGACCCAGTACTTC. Its protein is CATSGREPRGAQETQYF.

V is TRBV20-1 and J is TRBJ2-5; D is ambiguous. V lost 1 base and J 3 bases, leaving 9 bases between the germline ends. The CDR3 consists of 13 residues. Germline CDR1 reads DFQATT; CDR2 reads SNEGSKA (reference sequence). The CDR3, as DNA: TGCAGTGCTAGAGTTATAGCTAAAGAGACCCAGTACTTC. Translated: CSARVIAKETQYF.

This clonotype has a count of ten or more. This chain connects TRBV20-1 to TRBJ2-3; 11 nucleotides agree with TRBD2. Germline V gene lookup returns CDR1 DFQATT and CDR2 SNEGSKA (reference sequence). Losses at the gene ends were 2 bases for V and 4 bases for J; bases not matched to a gene: 5. CDR3 length equals 15 residues. The CDR3 sequence is CSARQTSGVADTQYF. The DNA for the CDR3 is TGCAGTGCTAGACAGACTAGCGGGGTCGCAGATACGCAGTATTTT.

A word on this clonotype: Just one base apart from a much larger clone, this may be a read error. The chain is built from TRBV7-6 and TRBJ2-6; TRBD2 agrees at 8 bases. The CDR3 runs to 17 residues. In germline, CDR1 is SGHVS, CDR2 FNYEAQ. In DNA form, the CDR3 reads TGTGTCAGCAGCTTAGCGGGGTTTGACTCTGGGGCCAACGTCCTGACTTTC. Translation: CVSSLAGFDSGANVLTF.

This clonotype was observed at least ten times. The chain links TRBV12-3 or TRBV12-4 to TRBJ1-4, with 7 bases fitting TRBD1. Unmatched junction bases numbered 7, after V lost 7 bases and J lost 5 bases. The CDR3 has 14 residues. For the CDR3, the DNA is TGTGCCAGCACCGCCGACAGGGAGAATGAAAAACTGTTTTTT. This gives the protein CASTADRENEKLFF.

In this sample, this clonotype turned up many times. The chain links TRBV29-1 to TRBJ1-1, with D unclear. The CDR3 extends over 12 amino acids. CDR1 SQVTM and CDR2 ANQGSEA come from the germline V gene. V was cut by 0 bases and J by 6 bases, with 8 bases left in between. The CDR3 is CSVEDWRAEAFF. As DNA, the CDR3 is TGCAGCGTTGAAGACTGGAGGGCTGAAGCTTTCTTT.

In its sample, this clonotype was seen many times. The chain employs TRBV12-5 and TRBJ1-2; TRBD1 is a possible D gene (5 bases). Germline CDR1 and CDR2: LGHNT and FRNRAP. The CDR3 length is 15 residues. The V end was cut by 6 bases, the J end by 4 bases, with 18 bases between. The CDR3 bases are TGTGCTAGTGGCCAGGGCGGACCACCCCCCTATGGCTACACCTTC. Its protein product is CASGQGGPPPYGYTF.

This clonotype appeared many times. V and J are TRBV5-4 and TRBJ2-1; 7 positions agree with TRBD1. This CDR3 comprises 13 residues. V dropped 4 bases and J dropped 6; count of bases not matched to a gene: 4. CDR1 and CDR2 (germline): SGHNT, YYREEE (reference sequence). The CDR3 sequence: CASSPTGFNEQFF. DNA for the CDR3: TGTGCCAGCAGCCCGACAGGGTTCAATGAGCAGTTCTTC.

This clonotype has a count of ten or more. The chain recombines TRBV11-2 with TRBJ2-7; 9 nucleotides align to TRBD2. The CDR3 length is 17 residues. Germline CDR1 SGHAT, CDR2 FQNNGV. With 1 base clipped from V and 0 bases from J, the junction kept 7 bases outside the gene matches. This chain's CDR3 is CASSLGGGSGSSYEQYV. The CDR3 DNA reads TGTGCCAGCAGCTTAGGGGGTGGTAGCGGGAGCTCCTACGAGCAGTACGTC.

Details on this clonotype: This may be a read error, as it is one base from a much larger clone. V is TRBV3-1 and J is TRBJ2-3; tentative D call: TRBD2 (5 bases). This CDR3 is built from 12 residues. CDR1 and CDR2 (germline): LGHDT, YNNKEL (reference sequence). CDR3: CASSLLGDTQCF. CDR3 nucleotides: TGTGCCAGCAGCCTGCTGGGAGATACGCAGTGTTTT.

J is TRBJ1-2 and V is TRBV4-1; 12 bases agree with TRBD1. With 0 bases clipped from V and 8 bases from J, the junction kept 7 bases outside the gene matches. CDR1 is MGHRA, CDR2 YSYEKL, per germline. This CDR3 has 16 amino acids. For the CDR3, the DNA is TGCGCCAGCAGCCAAGAGGGGACAGGGGGCTTGGGAGGCTACACCTTC. This codes for CASSQEGTGGLGGYTF.

The sample holds many counts of this clonotype. The J gene is TRBJ1-1, the V gene TRBV6-1; D might be TRBD1 (5 bases). The CDR3 runs 15 residues. With 2 bases removed from V and 4 bases from J, the gap between germline ends came to 14 bases. Germline loops: CDR1 MNHNS, CDR2 SASEGT. The CDR3 spells CASSERGWGSTEAFF. The CDR3 DNA is TGTGCCAGCAGTGAAAGGGGTTGGGGAAGCACTGAAGCTTTCTTT.

On this clonotype itself: The junction departs from germline at one end; a sequencing error may be responsible. The rearrangement links TRBV12-3 or TRBV12-4 to TRBJ2-7, with 8 positions matching TRBD2. CDR3 length equals 16 residues. The CDR3 protein is CASTTSLAGGTYKQYF. CDR3 in DNA: TGTGCCAGCACCACCTCTCTGGCGGGAGGAACCTACAAGCAGTACTTC.

The count of this clonotype is one. A much bigger clone sits one base away, suggesting this may be a read error. This chain joins TRBV25-1 and TRBJ2-1, with TRBD2 matching 8 bases. CDR1 and CDR2 from the germline V gene are MGHDK and SYGVNS. After removal of 5 bases from V and 2 bases from J, the junction contained 14 bases not matched to a gene. CDR3 length equals 18 residues. CDR3 loop: CASSINGRAGSPYNEQFF. The DNA for the CDR3 is TGTGCCAGCAGTATTAACGGGAGGGCCGGTAGCCCCTACAATGAGCAGTTCTTC.